This T cell receptor beta chain is drawn from a study of regulatory and conventional T cells in RAG deficiency. Profiled with immunoSEQ multiplex PCR; TCRdb holds only in-frame clones, not every one. The sample lists about 7,100 clones, approximately 89% seen once, with 1.3% to 1.5% in the top ten. Germline CDR1 LGHNA, CDR2 YNFKEQ. V trimming: 1 base; J trimming: 4 bases; junction bases outside the gene matches: 6. The CDR3 loop spans 16 amino acids. Regulatory T cells were sorted from blood as CD4+ CD25-high CD127-low cells. These data were also filed under a second study, of regulatory T cells. That source reports: The primer mix had 52 TRBV and 13 TRBJ primers.

What was sequenced was CD127- CD25+ CD4+ Tregs sorted from blood. The clonotype was recovered from a human donor in good health. J is TRBJ1-1 and V is TRBV4-2; 10 bases are a match to TRBD1. DNA of the CDR3: TGTGCCAGCAGCCAAGCCCGGACAGGGGGATCCACTGAAGCTTTCTTT. Translated, it gives CASSQARTGGSTEAFF.